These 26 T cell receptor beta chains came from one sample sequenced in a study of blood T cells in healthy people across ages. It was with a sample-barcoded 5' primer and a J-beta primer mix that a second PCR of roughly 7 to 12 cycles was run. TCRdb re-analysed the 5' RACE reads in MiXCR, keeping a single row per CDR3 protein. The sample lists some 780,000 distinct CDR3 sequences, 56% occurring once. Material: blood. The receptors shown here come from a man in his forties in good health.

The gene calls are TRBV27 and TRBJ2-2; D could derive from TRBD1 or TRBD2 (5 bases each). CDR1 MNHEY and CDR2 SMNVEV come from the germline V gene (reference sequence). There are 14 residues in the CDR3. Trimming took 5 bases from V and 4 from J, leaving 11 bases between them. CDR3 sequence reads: CASSTVGPTGELFF. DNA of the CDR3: TGTGCCAGCAGTACTGTGGGACCCACCGGGGAGCTGTTTTTT.

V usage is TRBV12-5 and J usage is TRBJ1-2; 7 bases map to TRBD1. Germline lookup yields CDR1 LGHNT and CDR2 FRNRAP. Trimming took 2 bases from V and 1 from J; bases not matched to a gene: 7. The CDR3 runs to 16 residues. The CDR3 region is CASGLNSGQFNYGYTF. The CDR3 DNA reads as TGTGCTAGTGGTTTGAATTCGGGACAGTTTAACTATGGCTACACCTTC. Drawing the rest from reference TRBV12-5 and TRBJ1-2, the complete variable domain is DARVTQTPRHKVTEMGQEVTMRCQPILGHNTVFWYRQTMMQGLELLAYFRNRAPLDDSGMPKDRFSAEMPDATLATLKIQPSEPRDSAVYFCASGLNSGQFNYGYTFGSGTRLTVV.

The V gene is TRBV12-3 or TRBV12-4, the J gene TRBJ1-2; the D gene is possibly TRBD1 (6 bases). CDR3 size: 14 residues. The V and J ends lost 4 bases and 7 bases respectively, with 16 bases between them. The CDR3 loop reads CASSSTGTRVGYTF. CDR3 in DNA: TGTGCCAGCAGTTCGACCGGGACAAGGGTTGGCTACACCTTC.

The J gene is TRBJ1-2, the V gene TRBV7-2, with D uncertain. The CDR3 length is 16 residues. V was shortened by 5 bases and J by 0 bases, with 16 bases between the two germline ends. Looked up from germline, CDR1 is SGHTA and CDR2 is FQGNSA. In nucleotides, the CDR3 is TGTGCCAGCAGCACCCCGGACGGACTCTCTAACTATGGCTACACCTTC. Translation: CASSTPDGLSNYGYTF.

The CDR3 region is CASSQAGVDTEAFF. The DNA for the CDR3 is TGCGCCAGCAGCCAAGCGGGGGTGGACACTGAAGCTTTCTTT. This chain links TRBV4-3 with TRBJ1-1; the D gene is possibly TRBD1 (5 bases). In germline, CDR1 is LGHNA, CDR2 YSLEER. Trimming removed 1 base at V and 3 bases at J, with 9 bases between. The CDR3 extends over 14 amino acids.

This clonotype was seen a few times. The CDR3 coding sequence is TGTGCCAGCAGCTACAGTATCGACGAGCAGTACTTC. Protein sequence: CASSYSIDEQYF. V and J are TRBV7-9 and TRBJ2-5, with D unclear. The better agreement between TRBJ2-7 and the DNA end casts doubt on the J call. This CDR3 contains 12 residues. Germline V lookup: CDR1 SEHNR, CDR2 FQNEAQ (reference sequence).

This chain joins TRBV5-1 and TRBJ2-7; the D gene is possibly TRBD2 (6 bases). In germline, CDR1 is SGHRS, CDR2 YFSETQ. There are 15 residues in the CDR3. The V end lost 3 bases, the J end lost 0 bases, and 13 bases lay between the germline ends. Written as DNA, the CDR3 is TGCGCCAGCAGCTCTGGTGGCGGGGCCTCCTACGAGCAGTACTTC. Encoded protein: CASSSGGGASYEQYF.

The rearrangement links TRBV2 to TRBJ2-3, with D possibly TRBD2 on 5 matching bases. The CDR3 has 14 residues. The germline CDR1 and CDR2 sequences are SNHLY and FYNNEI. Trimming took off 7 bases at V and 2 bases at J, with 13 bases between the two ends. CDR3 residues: CASIRSGATDTQYF. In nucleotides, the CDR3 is TGTGCCAGCATTCGAAGCGGAGCCACAGATACGCAGTATTTT.

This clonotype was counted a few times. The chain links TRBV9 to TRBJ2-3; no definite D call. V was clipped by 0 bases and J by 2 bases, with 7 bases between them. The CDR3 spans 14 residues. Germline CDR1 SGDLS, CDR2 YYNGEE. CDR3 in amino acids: CASSVEGITDTQYF. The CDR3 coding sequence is TGTGCCAGCAGCGTAGAGGGCATCACAGATACGCAGTATTTT.

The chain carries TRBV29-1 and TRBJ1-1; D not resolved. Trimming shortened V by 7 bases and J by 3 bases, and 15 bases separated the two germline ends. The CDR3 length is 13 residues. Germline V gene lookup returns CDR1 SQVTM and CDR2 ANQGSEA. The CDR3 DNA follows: TGCAGCGCCGCGGCAGAGTGGGACACTGAAGCTTTCTTT. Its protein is CSAAAEWDTEAFF.

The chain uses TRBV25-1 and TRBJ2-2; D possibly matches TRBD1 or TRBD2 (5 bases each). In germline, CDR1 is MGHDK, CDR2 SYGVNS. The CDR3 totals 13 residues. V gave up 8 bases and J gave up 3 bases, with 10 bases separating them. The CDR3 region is CASGGMDTGELFF. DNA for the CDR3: TGTGCCAGCGGGGGTATGGACACCGGGGAGCTGTTTTTT.

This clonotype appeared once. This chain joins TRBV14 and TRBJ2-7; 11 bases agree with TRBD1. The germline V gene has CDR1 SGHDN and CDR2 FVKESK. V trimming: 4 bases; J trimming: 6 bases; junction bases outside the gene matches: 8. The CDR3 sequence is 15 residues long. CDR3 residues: CASSPGQGAIIEQYF. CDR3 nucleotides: TGTGCCAGCAGCCCCGGACAGGGGGCGATTATCGAGCAGTACTTC.

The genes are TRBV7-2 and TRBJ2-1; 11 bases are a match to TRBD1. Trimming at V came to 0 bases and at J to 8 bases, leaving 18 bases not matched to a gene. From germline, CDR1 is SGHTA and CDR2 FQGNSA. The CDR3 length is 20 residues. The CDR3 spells CASSLARGVGTGGIRDEQFF. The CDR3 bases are TGTGCCAGCAGCTTAGCTCGGGGGGTCGGGACAGGGGGTATCAGGGATGAGCAGTTCTTC.

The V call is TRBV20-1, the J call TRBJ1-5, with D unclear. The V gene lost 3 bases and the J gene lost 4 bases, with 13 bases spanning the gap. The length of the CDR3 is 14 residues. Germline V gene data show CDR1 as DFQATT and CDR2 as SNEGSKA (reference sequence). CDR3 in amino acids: CSASPPFVNQPQHF. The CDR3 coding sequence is TGCAGTGCTAGTCCACCTTTTGTAAATCAGCCCCAGCATTTT.

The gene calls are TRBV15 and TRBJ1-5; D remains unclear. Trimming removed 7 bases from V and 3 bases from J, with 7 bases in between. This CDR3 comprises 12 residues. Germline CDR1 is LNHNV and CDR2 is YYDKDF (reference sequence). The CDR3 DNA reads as TGTGCCACCAAAAAGCCCAATCAGCCCCAGCATTTT. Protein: CATKKPNQPQHF. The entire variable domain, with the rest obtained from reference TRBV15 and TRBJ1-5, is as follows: DAMVIQNPRYQVTQFGKPVTLSCSQTLNHNVMYWYQQKSSQAPKLLFHYYDKDFNNEADTPDNFQSRRPNTSFCFLDIRSPGLGDTAMYLCATKKPNQPQHFGDGTRLSIL.

CDR3 protein: CASSHDFSAQPQHF. The CDR3 DNA reads TGTGCCAGCAGCCACGATTTTTCCGCTCAGCCCCAGCATTTT. V and J are TRBV7-9 and TRBJ1-5; D is uncertain. The CDR3 runs to 14 residues. The germline V and J ends were trimmed by 5 bases and 6 bases, with 14 bases remaining between them. The germline V gene has CDR1 SEHNR and CDR2 FQNEAQ (reference sequence).

CDR3 amino acids: CASSGDINTEAFF. The CDR3 DNA reads as TGTGCCAGCAGCGGGGACATTAACACTGAAGCTTTCTTT. This chain uses TRBV2 with TRBJ1-1; TRBD1 might be the D (6 bases). Trimming cost V 6 bases and J 2 bases, with 10 bases left between them. The CDR3 has 13 residues. Germline V gene sequence: CDR1 SNHLY, CDR2 FYNNEI.

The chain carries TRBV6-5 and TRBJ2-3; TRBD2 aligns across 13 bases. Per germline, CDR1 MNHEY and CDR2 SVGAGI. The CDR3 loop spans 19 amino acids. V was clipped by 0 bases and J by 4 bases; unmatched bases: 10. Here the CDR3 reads CASSYSISEGLAGADTQYF. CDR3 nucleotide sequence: TGTGCCAGCAGTTACTCGATTTCGGAAGGACTAGCGGGAGCAGATACGCAGTATTTT.

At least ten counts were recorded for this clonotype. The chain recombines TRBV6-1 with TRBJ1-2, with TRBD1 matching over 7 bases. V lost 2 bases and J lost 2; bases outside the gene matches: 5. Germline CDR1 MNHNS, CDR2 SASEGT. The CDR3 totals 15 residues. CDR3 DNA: TGTGCCAGCAGTGAAAGGGGGCAGAGCAACTATGGCTACACCTTC. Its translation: CASSERGQSNYGYTF.

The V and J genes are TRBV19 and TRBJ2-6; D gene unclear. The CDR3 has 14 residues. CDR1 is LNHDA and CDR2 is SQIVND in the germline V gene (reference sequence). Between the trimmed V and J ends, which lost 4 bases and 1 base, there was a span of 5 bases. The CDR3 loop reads CASSTKSGANVLTF. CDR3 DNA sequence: TGTGCCAGTAGTACCAAGTCTGGGGCCAACGTCCTGACTTTC.

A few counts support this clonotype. The CDR3 spells CSVQGRLNNEQFF. The CDR3 bases are TGCAGCGTTCAGGGGAGACTGAACAATGAGCAGTTCTTC. The chain couples TRBV29-1 to TRBJ2-1, with a possible D match to TRBD1 (6 bases). The V and J ends lost 5 bases and 5 bases respectively, with 13 bases between them. This CDR3 region has 13 residues. Germline values: CDR1 SQVTM, CDR2 ANQGSEA.

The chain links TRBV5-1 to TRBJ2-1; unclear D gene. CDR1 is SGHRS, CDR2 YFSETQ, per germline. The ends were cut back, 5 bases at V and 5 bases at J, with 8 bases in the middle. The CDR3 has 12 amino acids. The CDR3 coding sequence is TGCGCCAGCAGAGTCCCCGACAATGAGCAGTTCTTC. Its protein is CASRVPDNEQFF.

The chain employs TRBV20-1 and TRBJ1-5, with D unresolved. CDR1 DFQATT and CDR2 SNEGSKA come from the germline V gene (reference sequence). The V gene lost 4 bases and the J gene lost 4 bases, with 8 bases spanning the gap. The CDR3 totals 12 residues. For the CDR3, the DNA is TGCAGTGCTACTAATGCGAATCAGCCCCAGCATTTT. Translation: CSATNANQPQHF.

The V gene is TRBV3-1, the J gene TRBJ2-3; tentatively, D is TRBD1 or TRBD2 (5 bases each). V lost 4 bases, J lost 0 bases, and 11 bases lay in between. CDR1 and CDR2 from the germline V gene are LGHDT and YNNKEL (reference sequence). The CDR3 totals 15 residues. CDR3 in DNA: TGTGCCAGCAGCCCGTGGGACCGAAGCACAGATACGCAGTATTTT. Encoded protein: CASSPWDRSTDTQYF.

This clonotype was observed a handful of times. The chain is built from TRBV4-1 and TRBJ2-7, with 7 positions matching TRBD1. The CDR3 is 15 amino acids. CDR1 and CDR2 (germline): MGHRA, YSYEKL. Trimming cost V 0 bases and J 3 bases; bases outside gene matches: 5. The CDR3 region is CASSQDGTVDYEQYF. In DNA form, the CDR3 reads TGCGCCAGCAGCCAAGACGGGACAGTCGACTACGAGCAGTACTTC.

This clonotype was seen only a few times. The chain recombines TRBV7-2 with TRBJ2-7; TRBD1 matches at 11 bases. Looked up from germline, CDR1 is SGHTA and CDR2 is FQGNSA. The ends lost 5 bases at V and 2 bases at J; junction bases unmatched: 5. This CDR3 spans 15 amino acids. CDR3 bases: TGTGCCAGCAGCCTATGGGACAGGGGGACCTACGAGCAGTACTTC. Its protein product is CASSLWDRGTYEQYF.